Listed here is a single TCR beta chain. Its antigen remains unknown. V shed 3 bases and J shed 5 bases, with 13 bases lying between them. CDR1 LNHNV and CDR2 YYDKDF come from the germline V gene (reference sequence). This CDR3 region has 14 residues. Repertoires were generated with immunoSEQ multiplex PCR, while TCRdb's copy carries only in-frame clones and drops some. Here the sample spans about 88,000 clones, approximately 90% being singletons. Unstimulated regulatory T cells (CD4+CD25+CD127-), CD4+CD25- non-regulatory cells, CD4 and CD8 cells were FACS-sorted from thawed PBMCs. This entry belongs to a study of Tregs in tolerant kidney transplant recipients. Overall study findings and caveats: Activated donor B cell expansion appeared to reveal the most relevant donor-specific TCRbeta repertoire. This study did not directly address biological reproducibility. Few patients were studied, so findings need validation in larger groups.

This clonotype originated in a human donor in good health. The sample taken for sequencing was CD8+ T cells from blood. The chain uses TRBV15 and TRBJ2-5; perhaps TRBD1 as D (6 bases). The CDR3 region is CATSSFTGSETQYF. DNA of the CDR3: TGTGCCACCAGCAGCTTCACAGGGTCGGAGACCCAGTACTTC.